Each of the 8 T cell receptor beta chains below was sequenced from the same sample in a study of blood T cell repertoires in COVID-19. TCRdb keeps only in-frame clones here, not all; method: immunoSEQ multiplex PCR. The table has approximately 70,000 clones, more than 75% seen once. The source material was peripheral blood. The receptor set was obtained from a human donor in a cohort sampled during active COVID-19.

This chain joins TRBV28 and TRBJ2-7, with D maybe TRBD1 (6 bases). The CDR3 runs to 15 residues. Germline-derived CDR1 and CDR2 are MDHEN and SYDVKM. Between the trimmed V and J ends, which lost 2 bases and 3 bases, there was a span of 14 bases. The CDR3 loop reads CASSLQLRGNYEQYF. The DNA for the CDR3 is TGTGCCAGCAGTTTACAGCTCAGGGGAAACTACGAGCAGTACTTC. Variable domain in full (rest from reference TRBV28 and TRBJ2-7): DVKVTQSSRYLVKRTGEKVFLECVQDMDHENMFWYRQDPGLGLRLIYFSYDVKMKEKGDIPEGYSVSREKKERFSLILESASTNQTSMYLCASSLQLRGNYEQYFGPGTRLTVT.

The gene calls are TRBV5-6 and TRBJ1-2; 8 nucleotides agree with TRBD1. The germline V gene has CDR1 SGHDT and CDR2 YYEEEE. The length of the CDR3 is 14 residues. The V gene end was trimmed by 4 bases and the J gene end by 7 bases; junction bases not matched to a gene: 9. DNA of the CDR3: TGTGCCAGCAGCGCGTCGGGGCAGGGGGCTGGCTACACCTTC. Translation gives CASSASGQGAGYTF.

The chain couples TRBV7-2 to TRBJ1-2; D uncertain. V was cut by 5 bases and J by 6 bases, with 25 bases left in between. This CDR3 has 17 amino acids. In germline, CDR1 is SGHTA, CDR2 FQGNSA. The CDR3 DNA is TGTGCCAGCAGCGAGGGTAGGCTCACACTACCGGGGAATGGCTACACCTTC. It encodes CASSEGRLTLPGNGYTF.

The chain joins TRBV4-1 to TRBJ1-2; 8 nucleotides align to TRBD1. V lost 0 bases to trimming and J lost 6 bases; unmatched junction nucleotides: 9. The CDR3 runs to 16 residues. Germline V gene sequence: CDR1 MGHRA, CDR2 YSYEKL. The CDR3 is CASSQDLVRTGNGYTF. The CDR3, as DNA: TGCGCCAGCAGCCAAGATCTTGTTAGGACAGGGAATGGCTACACCTTC.

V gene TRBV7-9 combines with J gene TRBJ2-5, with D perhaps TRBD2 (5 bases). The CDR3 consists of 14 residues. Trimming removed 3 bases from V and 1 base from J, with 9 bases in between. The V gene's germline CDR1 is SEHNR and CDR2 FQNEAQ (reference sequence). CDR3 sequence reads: CASSLSGIQETQYF. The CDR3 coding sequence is TGTGCCAGCAGCTTGTCCGGGATCCAAGAGACCCAGTACTTC.

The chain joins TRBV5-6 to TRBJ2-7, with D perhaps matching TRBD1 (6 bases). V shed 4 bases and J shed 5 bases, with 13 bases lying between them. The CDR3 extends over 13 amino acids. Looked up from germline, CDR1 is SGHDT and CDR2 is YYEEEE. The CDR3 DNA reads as TGTGCCAGCAGCGCCGGACAGCCCCACGAGCAGTACTTC. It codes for CASSAGQPHEQYF. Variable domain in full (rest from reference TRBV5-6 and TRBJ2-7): DAGVTQSPTHLIKTRGQQVTLRCSPKSGHDTVSWYQQALGQGPQFIFQYYEEEERQRGNFPDRFSGHQFPNYSSELNVNALLLGDSALYLCASSAGQPHEQYFGPGTRLTVT.

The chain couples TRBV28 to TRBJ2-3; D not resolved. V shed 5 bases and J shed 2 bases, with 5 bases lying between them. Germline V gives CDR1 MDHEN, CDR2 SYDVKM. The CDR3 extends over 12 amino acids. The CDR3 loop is CASSTYTDTQYF. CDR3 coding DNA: TGTGCCAGCAGTACTTACACAGATACGCAGTATTTT.

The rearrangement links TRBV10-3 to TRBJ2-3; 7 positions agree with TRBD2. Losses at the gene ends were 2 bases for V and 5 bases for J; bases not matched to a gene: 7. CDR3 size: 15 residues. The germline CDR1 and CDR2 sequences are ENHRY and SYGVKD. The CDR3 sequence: CAISEVAGRGDTQYF. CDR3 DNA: TGTGCCATCAGTGAGGTAGCAGGGAGGGGAGATACGCAGTATTTT.